This TCR beta chain was identified during a study of blood T cell repertoires in COVID-19 (dated by TCRdb to 2020 to 2021). Study-wide context: Samples from collaborators originated in the United States, Italy and Spain and spanned both the acute and convalescent phases of COVID-19. The prospective study material was composed of cDNA or gDNA derived from T cells, B-cell-depleted T cells, or PBMCs. Deeply sampled blood TCRbeta repertoires from subjects exposed to, actively infected with, or recovered from COVID-19 were included in the dataset. The repertoires were released in a freely available public database meant as a resource for research on the immune response to SARS-CoV-2. The samples were drawn from the first 160 participants of the ongoing ImmuneRACE study and from 1,254 subjects provided by 6 global collaborators. The sample metadata nearly always contained a de-identified subject ID, COVID-19 status, age in years and sex. Where HLA class I and class II types were available, the types were taken from metadata supplied by the sample provider, not from assay-based typing. Study-wide findings and limitations: How much clinical and demographic metadata was included differed by source and by participant, and the metadata was provided uncurated.

One collaborating source in Seattle enrolled patients while the patients were actively infected and followed the patients over time throughout the course of disease. Collaborating institutions collected whole blood in K2EDTA tubes following their own protocols. For TCRbeta analysis, collaborators shipped samples as frozen whole blood, isolated PBMCs, or DNA extracted from either of those sample types. The immunoSEQ Assay, a bias-controlled multiplex PCR, was used to amplify TCRbeta CDR3 regions from genomic DNA. The source study handled its data this way. The number of nucleated cells in each sample was estimated by amplification of reference gene primers within the assay. To quantify the absolute abundance of each unique TCRbeta CDR3 rearrangement, sequence reads were collapsed and filtered. For each sample, productive Simpson clonality was calculated as the square root of Simpson's diversity index over productive rearrangements. TCRdb retrieved this table from immuneACCESS and kept in-frame rearrangements only. Not all clones are present; in checked studies, unresolved V genes account for under half, and no reason is known for the remainder. V, J and clone size were drawn from that table, and D and trimming were deduced from the DNA. The sample table holds some 120,000 clones, of which roughly nine tenths were seen once. The leading ten clones occupy roughly 5% of the sample.

The CDR3 has 14 amino acids, counting the end cysteine and phenylalanine. The DNA shown is the 42-base CDR3, in frame from base 1. CDR1 and CDR2, per the germline V gene (reference sequence), are MNHEY and SMNVEV. Germline trimming amounts to 10 bases on V and 0 bases on J, with 4 as the count of junction bases outside the gene matches. In the case of this clone: It lacks a known antigen. It has no much larger one-base neighbor in the sample; base qualities were not kept.

The receptor's source is a man in his sixties with COVID-19, enrolled during active disease. Sequencing input: peripheral blood. The chain uses TRBV27 and TRBJ2-1; 9 central nucleotides agree with TRBD2. CDR3 loop: CANLLAGSYNEQFF. In nucleotides, the sequence is TGTGCCAACTTACTAGCGGGCTCCTACAATGAGCAGTTCTTC.